This T cell receptor (beta chain) was documented in a study of beta chain features in type 1 diabetes. Expressed TCRB transcripts were sequenced because the entire RNA isolate underwent reverse transcription. Sequenced by immunoSEQ multiplex PCR; TCRdb stores in-frame clones only, minus some. Found here are roughly 230,000 clones, around 9.9% of them singletons; the top ten hold 0.017%. Points from the study as a whole: In type 1 diabetes patients, VDJ junctions had fewer insertions; deletions at these junctions were more frequent. Shorter TCRB CDR3s, moderately but significantly so, were found in Type 1 diabetes patients in all four CD4+ subsets.

CDR3 length equals 12 residues. Germline assignment: CDR1 GTSNPN and CDR2 SVGIG (reference sequence). This clone turned up a few times. Its specificity is not known. Sequencing was carried out using naive CD4+ T cells from blood. This receptor was obtained from a man aged 25 to 40 with type 1 diabetes. This chain links TRBV30 with TRBJ2-1, with 7 positions matching TRBD1. The CDR3 nucleotides read TGTGTGACAGGGCGGTCCTACAATGAGCAGTTCTTC. Translating gives CVTGRSYNEQFF.